The 17 T cell receptor beta chains reported below all come from one sample, sequenced in a study of vaccination effects on CD4 cells after COVID-19. Data came from immunoSEQ multiplex PCR; TCRdb stores just in-frame clones and leaves some out. In the table there are 35,000 to 40,000 clones, about 69% of which are singletons. These receptors lack a known antigen. Ahead of sequencing, the ViraFEST assay grew antigen-specific CD4+ T cells using viral peptide pools. Culture lasted roughly 9 days before CD4+ T cell isolation. Recipients of the vaccine had no prior SARS-CoV-2 infection and negative nucleocapsid antibodies. Material: CD4+ T cells from PBMCs cultured with HCoV-OC43 spike peptides, obtained before COVID-19 vaccination. Subset noted: HCoV-OC43 spike overlapping peptide pool stimulation. The receptors shown here come from a human donor who received a COVID-19 vaccine.

Only a few counts were recorded for this clone. The rearrangement links TRBV5-1 to TRBJ2-3; TRBD1 aligns across 8 bases. The CDR3 has 15 residues. Germline lookup yields CDR1 SGHRS and CDR2 YFSETQ. V trimming: 4 bases; J trimming: 0 bases; junction bases outside the gene matches: 4. This CDR3 is CASSPQGASTDTQYF. In DNA, the CDR3 is TGCGCCAGCAGCCCGCAGGGGGCGAGCACAGATACGCAGTATTTT.

V gene TRBV2 combines with J gene TRBJ1-6; TRBD1 matches at 9 bases. J was trimmed by 10 bases and V by 5 bases; bases with no gene match: 12. CDR1 and CDR2 from the germline V gene are SNHLY and FYNNEI. This CDR3 has 16 amino acids. This chain's CDR3 is CASSLRAGTGKSPLHF. Written as DNA, the CDR3 is TGTGCCAGCAGTCTAAGGGCCGGGACAGGGAAGTCACCCCTCCACTTT.

The chain combines TRBV30 with TRBJ1-4, with D hard to call. The CDR3 totals 16 residues. Germline-derived CDR1 and CDR2 are GTSNPN and SVGIG (reference sequence). V lost 0 bases to trimming and J lost 8 bases, with 19 bases between them. CDR3 in amino acids: CAWSVLSSRHGEKLFF. The DNA of the CDR3 is TGTGCCTGGAGTGTACTTTCTTCTAGGCATGGCGAAAAACTGTTTTTT.

This clone was counted a few times. This chain links TRBV19 with TRBJ2-5, with TRBD1 identical over 9 bases. Germline CDR1 reads LNHDA; CDR2 reads SQIVND (reference sequence). This CDR3 contains 13 residues. V lost 7 bases, J lost 2 bases, and 2 bases stayed unmatched. The CDR3 DNA reads TGTGCCAGTAACAGGGGGCCTCAAGAGACCCAGTACTTC. It codes for CASNRGPQETQYF.

The chain links TRBV29-1 to TRBJ2-1; TRBD2 matches 7 bases. The CDR3 runs to 15 residues. After removal of 5 bases from V and 1 base from J, the junction contained 8 bases not matched to a gene. The germline V gene has CDR1 SQVTM and CDR2 ANQGSEA. This chain's CDR3 is CSVIREAVSYNEQFF. As DNA, the CDR3 is TGCAGCGTTATTCGGGAGGCCGTATCCTACAATGAGCAGTTCTTC.

This chain uses TRBV9 with TRBJ1-2; 8 bases are shared with TRBD1. The V segment lost 0 bases and the J segment 4 bases; nucleotides outside the gene matches: 5. CDR3 length: 15 residues. Germline-derived CDR1 and CDR2 are SGDLS and YYNGEE. Here the CDR3 DNA reads TGTGCCAGCAGCGTAGAGGCAGGGGGCATCTATGGCTACACCTTC. Its protein is CASSVEAGGIYGYTF.

The genes are TRBV11-2 and TRBJ2-2; TRBD1 matches at 9 bases. The ends lost 6 bases at V and 4 bases at J; junction bases unmatched: 3. CDR1 is SGHAT, CDR2 FQNNGV, per germline. CDR3 size: 14 residues. The CDR3 spells CASRWDRVTGELFF. CDR3 coding DNA: TGTGCCAGCAGATGGGACAGGGTCACCGGGGAGCTGTTTTTT.

The gene calls are TRBV25-1 and TRBJ1-1; TRBD1 aligns across 7 bases. Germline V CDR1 and CDR2: MGHDK, SYGVNS. Trimming removed 6 bases from V and 4 bases from J; junction bases left unmatched: 8. The CDR3 contains 14 residues. Here the CDR3 reads CASRAAGGATEAFF. CDR3 coding DNA: TGTGCCAGCAGGGCAGCAGGGGGGGCCACTGAAGCTTTCTTT.

This chain joins TRBV4-1 and TRBJ1-3; D unclear. This CDR3 spans 17 amino acids. Trimming shortened V by 0 bases and J by 8 bases, and 20 bases separated the two germline ends. Germline values: CDR1 MGHRA, CDR2 YSYEKL. The CDR3 loop is CASSQDLFPQTSDTIYF. Written as DNA, the CDR3 is TGCGCCAGCAGCCAAGATTTGTTCCCCCAAACTTCCGACACCATATATTTT.

The chain is built from TRBV18 and TRBJ1-5; D is unclear. Deletions cut 3 bases from V and 7 bases from J, with 13 bases between. The CDR3 is 14 amino acids. CDR1 is KGHSH, CDR2 LQKENI, per germline. The DNA of the CDR3 is TGTGCCAGCTCACCGTCTTCATCCCTGCAGCCCCAGCATTTT. Protein sequence: CASSPSSSLQPQHF.

This clone was detected only once. CDR3 residues: CATSDPSGGYNEQFF. DNA for the CDR3: TGTGCCACCAGTGATCCTAGCGGAGGGTACAATGAGCAGTTCTTC. The chain employs TRBV24-1 and TRBJ2-1; 7 bases line up with TRBD2. Per the germline V gene, CDR1 is KGHDR and CDR2 is SFDVKD. V was pared by 3 bases and J by 4 bases, with 5 bases of the junction left unmatched. The CDR3 is made up of 15 amino acids.

This clone was seen a handful of times. The chain uses TRBV5-1 and TRBJ2-1; tentative D call: TRBD1 (5 bases). This CDR3 contains 15 residues. Deletions cut 1 base from V and 6 bases from J, with 14 bases between. Germline CDR1 SGHRS, CDR2 YFSETQ. The CDR3 is CASSLSITQGNEQFF. The CDR3 DNA reads TGCGCCAGCAGCTTGTCAATTACCCAGGGCAATGAGCAGTTCTTC. Based on the CDR3 plus reference TRBV5-1 and TRBJ2-1, the full variable domain is KAGVTQTPRYLIKTRGQQVTLSCSPISGHRSVSWYQQTPGQGLQFLFEYFSETQRNKGNFPGRFSGRQFSNSRSEMNVSTLELGDSALYLCASSLSITQGNEQFFGPGTRLTVL.

The chain has TRBV5-5 and TRBJ2-1; 14 bases match TRBD2. CDR1 and CDR2 (germline): SGHKS, YYEKEE (reference sequence). This CDR3 is built from 18 residues. V was clipped by 4 bases and J by 0 bases; unmatched bases: 6. The CDR3 spells CASSRTSGRSSSYNEQFF. The CDR3 bases are TGTGCCAGCAGCCGGACTAGCGGGAGGTCAAGCTCCTACAATGAGCAGTTCTTC. Full variable domain (rest looked up from reference TRBV5-5 and TRBJ2-1): DAGVTQSPTHLIKTRGQQVTLRCSPISGHKSVSWYQQVLGQGPQFIFQYYEKEERGRGNFPDRFSARQFPNYSSELNVNALLLGDSALYLCASSRTSGRSSSYNEQFFGPGTRLTVL.

The chain recombines TRBV3-1 (or the pseudogene TRBV3-2) with TRBJ1-1; 9 bases align to TRBD1. CDR1 LGHDT and CDR2 YNNKEL come from the germline V gene (reference sequence). Losses at the gene ends were 3 bases for V and 1 base for J; bases not matched to a gene: 3. The CDR3 is 15 residues long. CDR3 DNA: TGTGCCAGCAGCCATGGACAGGGGTGGAACACTGAAGCTTTCTTT. Encoded protein: CASSHGQGWNTEAFF.

The table lists this clone with a few counts. V gene TRBV5-4 combines with J gene TRBJ1-3, with D tentatively TRBD1 (5 bases). CDR1 is SGHNT and CDR2 is YYREEE in the germline V gene (reference sequence). There are 14 residues in the CDR3. V was cut by 1 base and J by 3 bases, with 8 bases left in between. The DNA of the CDR3 is TGTGCCAGCAGCTTGCTAGGGGTTGGAAACACCATATATTTT. As protein: CASSLLGVGNTIYF. Full variable domain (missing parts from reference TRBV5-4 and TRBJ1-3): ETGVTQSPTHLIKTRGQQVTLRCSSQSGHNTVSWYQQALGQGPQFIFQYYREEENGRGNFPPRFSGLQFPNYSSELNVNALELDDSALYLCASSLLGVGNTIYFGEGSWLTVV.

The chain couples TRBV5-4 to TRBJ1-2, with TRBD1 matching 7 bases. Per the germline V gene, CDR1 is SGHNT and CDR2 is YYREEE (reference sequence). There are 14 residues in the CDR3. V was clipped by 4 bases and J by 7 bases; unmatched bases: 10. This CDR3 is CASSLDRQGGGYTF. For the CDR3, the DNA is TGTGCCAGCAGCCTGGATCGACAGGGAGGTGGCTACACCTTC.

The chain couples TRBV4-1 to TRBJ2-1; 9 nucleotides match TRBD2. Germline V gene sequence: CDR1 MGHRA, CDR2 YSYEKL. CDR3 length: 17 residues. J was trimmed by 1 base and V by 0 bases; bases with no gene match: 4. The CDR3: CASSQEGGGASYNEQFF. In DNA form, the CDR3 reads TGCGCCAGCAGCCAAGAAGGCGGGGGGGCGTCCTACAATGAGCAGTTCTTC.